The next 18 T cell receptor beta chains were all read from a single sample in a study of T cells of healthy individuals (dated by TCRdb to between 2017 and 2018). The receptor library was made with 5' RACE. The data were produced on an Illumina MiSeq. TCRdb reprocessed the public reads (quality trimming at Q25 with fastp, clone calling with MiXCR) and kept in-frame beta chains. Rows with one shared CDR3 protein collapse into an entry with the most common genes and DNA. This sample gives 40,000 to 65,000 distinct CDR3 sequences in total; roughly 14% of them show up just once. The leading ten clones occupy approximately 16% of the sample. Source of these receptors: a human donor in good health.

This clonotype was counted at least ten times. The V and J genes are TRBV6-5 and TRBJ1-2; D ambiguous. The CDR3 covers 15 residues. The germline CDR1 and CDR2 sequences are MNHEY and SVGAGI. The V end lost 4 bases, the J end lost 3 bases, and 15 bases lay between the germline ends. CDR3 in DNA: TGTGCCAGCAGTTCGCCGCAGAGCTATGACTATGGCTACACCTTC. Translation: CASSSPQSYDYGYTF.

This clonotype was recorded at least ten times. V gene TRBV20-1 combines with J gene TRBJ2-1; either TRBD1 or TRBD2 may fit D (5 bases each). Per germline, CDR1 DFQATT and CDR2 SNEGSKA (reference sequence). The CDR3 length is 9 residues. Trimming took off 5 bases at V and 9 bases at J, with 5 bases between the two ends. The CDR3 coding sequence is TGCAGTGCTGGGGGTGAGCAGTTCTTC. Its translation is CSAGGEQFF.

The rearrangement uses TRBV5-5 and TRBJ2-7; 12 bases are shared with TRBD1. Trimming cost V 3 bases and J 5 bases; bases outside gene matches: 6. Germline CDR1 is SGHKS and CDR2 is YYEKEE (reference sequence). CDR3 size: 15 residues. The CDR3 DNA follows: TGTGCCAGCAGCTCACCCGGGACAGGGGGCAACGAGCAGTACTTC. Its protein is CASSSPGTGGNEQYF.

The chain combines TRBV7-9 with TRBJ2-5; D gene unclear. CDR3 length: 13 residues. The germline V gene encodes CDR1 SEHNR and CDR2 FQNEAQ (reference sequence). V was pared by 5 bases and J by 3 bases, with 10 bases between. The CDR3 loop reads CASSLSSEETQYF. CDR3 coding DNA: TGTGCCAGCAGCCTTTCCAGTGAAGAGACCCAGTACTTC.

By share, this clonotype counts as medium-sized. The gene calls are TRBV4-1 and TRBJ2-1; D is uncertain. Trimming took 0 bases from V and 8 from J, leaving 5 bases between them. Germline CDR1 MGHRA, CDR2 YSYEKL. The CDR3 covers 12 residues. This CDR3 reads CASSQDADEQFF. The CDR3 DNA reads as TGCGCCAGCAGCCAAGATGCTGATGAGCAGTTCTTC.

This rearrangement joins TRBV20-1 to TRBJ2-7; 14 bases are a match to TRBD2. Losses at the gene ends were 3 bases for V and 9 bases for J; bases not matched to a gene: 7. This CDR3 contains 14 residues. CDR1 is DFQATT and CDR2 is SNEGSKA in the germline V gene (reference sequence). The DNA of the CDR3 is TGCAGTGCTAGCGGGACTAGCGGGGGCTCGGGGCAGTACTTC. Its translation is CSASGTSGGSGQYF.

The V gene is TRBV24-1, the J gene TRBJ2-5; 8 bases align to TRBD2. Per germline, CDR1 KGHDR and CDR2 SFDVKD. This CDR3 is 16 amino acids long. V was clipped by 0 bases and J by 3 bases; unmatched bases: 5. Here the CDR3 reads CATSDLLAGTEETQYF. The CDR3 DNA reads as TGTGCCACCAGTGATTTGCTAGCGGGTACTGAAGAGACCCAGTACTTC.

The sample holds many counts of this clonotype. The J gene is TRBJ2-7, the V gene TRBV20-1; 10 bases match TRBD1. The CDR3 spans 14 residues. Per the germline V gene, CDR1 is DFQATT and CDR2 is SNEGSKA (reference sequence). The V gene end was trimmed by 5 bases and the J gene end by 5 bases; junction bases not matched to a gene: 9. The chain's CDR3 is CSAEPPDRGDEQYF. The CDR3 DNA reads as TGCAGTGCTGAACCCCCGGACAGGGGGGACGAGCAGTACTTC.

Ten or more counts support this clonotype. This chain joins TRBV11-2 and TRBJ1-1; unclear D gene. The germline CDR1 and CDR2 sequences are SGHAT and FQNNGV. Trimming took 4 bases from V and 3 from J, leaving 6 bases between them. The CDR3 has 12 amino acids. The CDR3 DNA follows: TGTGCCAGCAGCTATGGTGACACTGAAGCTTTCTTT. Protein: CASSYGDTEAFF.

In this sample, this clonotype turned up many times. This chain uses TRBV7-9 with TRBJ1-3; D may be TRBD1 (5 bases). The germline V gene encodes CDR1 SEHNR and CDR2 FQNEAQ (reference sequence). Trimming cost V 6 bases and J 3 bases, with 15 bases left between them. This CDR3 is built from 15 residues. The CDR3: CASRKAGGSGNTIYF. The CDR3 DNA reads as TGTGCCAGCAGGAAGGCTGGGGGAAGTGGAAACACCATATATTTT.

The chain combines TRBV7-2 with TRBJ1-3; no reliable D call. The CDR3 spans 14 residues. The V end was cut by 8 bases, the J end by 4 bases, with 15 bases between. Germline CDR1 is SGHTA and CDR2 is FQGNSA. CDR3 bases: TGTGCCAGCGGTGGGTCGAGACTCGGAAACACCATATATTTT. Protein sequence: CASGGSRLGNTIYF.

This clonotype has only a few counts. This rearrangement joins TRBV25-1 to TRBJ2-1; D is unclear. The CDR3 is made up of 15 amino acids. The V gene lost 8 bases and the J gene lost 2 bases, with 16 bases spanning the gap. The germline V gene encodes CDR1 MGHDK and CDR2 SYGVNS. The DNA for the CDR3 is TGTGCCAGCGGACCGGCGATTGGCCCCTACAATGAGCAGTTCTTC. Translation: CASGPAIGPYNEQFF. Together with reference TRBV25-1 and TRBJ2-1, the CDR3 gives the full variable domain: EADIYQTPRYLVIGTGKKITLECSQTMGHDKMYWYQQDPGMELHLIHYSYGVNSTEKGDLSSESTVSRIRTEHFPLTLESARPSHTSQYLCASGPAIGPYNEQFFGPGTRLTVL.

The chain recombines TRBV5-1 with TRBJ2-3, with D uncertain. This CDR3 is built from 13 residues. The ends were cut back, 0 bases at V and 6 bases at J, with 8 bases in the middle. The V gene's germline CDR1 is SGHRS and CDR2 YFSETQ. The CDR3 sequence is CASSLAQVDTQYF. Written as DNA, the CDR3 is TGCGCCAGCAGCTTGGCCCAGGTTGATACGCAGTATTTT.

This clonotype was seen a few times. The V gene is TRBV28, the J gene TRBJ2-1; no clear D. CDR1 is MDHEN and CDR2 is SYDVKM in the germline V gene. Trimming removed 0 bases at V and 0 bases at J, with 6 bases between. CDR3 length equals 15 residues. The CDR3 is CASSLWQDSYNEQFF. DNA for the CDR3: TGTGCCAGCAGTTTATGGCAGGACTCCTACAATGAGCAGTTCTTC. Filled out from reference TRBV28 and TRBJ2-1, the complete variable domain reads DVKVTQSSRYLVKRTGEKVFLECVQDMDHENMFWYRQDPGLGLRLIYFSYDVKMKEKGDIPEGYSVSREKKERFSLILESASTNQTSMYLCASSLWQDSYNEQFFGPGTRLTVL.

This clonotype has a single count. The V gene is TRBV7-9, the J gene TRBJ1-1, with 8 bases matching TRBD1. Germline-derived CDR1 and CDR2 are SEHNR and FQNEAQ (reference sequence). The CDR3 is 16 residues long. The V gene end was trimmed by 4 bases and the J gene end by 0 bases; junction bases not matched to a gene: 7. The CDR3 loop reads CASSSTGQGMNTEAFF. The CDR3 nucleotides are TGTGCCAGCAGCTCAACAGGACAGGGTATGAACACTGAAGCTTTCTTT. Complete variable domain (other parts from reference TRBV7-9 and TRBJ1-1): DTGVSQNPRHKITKRGQNVTFRCDPISEHNRLYWYRQTLGQGPEFLTYFQNEAQLEKSRLLSDRFSAERPKGSFSTLEIQRTEQGDSAMYLCASSSTGQGMNTEAFFGQGTRLTVV.

This rearrangement joins TRBV7-8 to TRBJ2-5; D might be TRBD1 (6 bases). Looked up from germline, CDR1 is SGHVS and CDR2 is FQNEAQ. The length of the CDR3 is 16 residues. The germline V and J ends were trimmed by 3 bases and 7 bases, with 21 bases remaining between them. The CDR3 DNA reads TGTGCCAGCAGCTTTGGACAGATGGTTCTTCCAGGGACCCAGTACTTC. Amino acid sequence: CASSFGQMVLPGTQYF.

The rearrangement joins TRBV9 to TRBJ1-6; D is unresolved. CDR1 is SGDLS and CDR2 is YYNGEE in the germline V gene. The V and J ends lost 0 bases and 5 bases respectively, with 9 bases between them. There are 15 residues in the CDR3. Here the CDR3 DNA reads TGTGCCAGCAGCGTAGATTGGGATAATAATTCACCCCTCCACTTT. Protein: CASSVDWDNNSPLHF.

There are a few counts of this clonotype. The chain uses TRBV6-6 and TRBJ1-6; tentatively, D is TRBD1 (6 bases). CDR1 is MNHNY, CDR2 SVGAGI, per germline (reference sequence). Trimming stripped 9 bases from V and 7 bases from J, with 13 bases between. There are 13 residues in the CDR3. As DNA, the CDR3 is TGTGCCAGTTACAGGGATGTGAATTCACCCCTCCACTTT. This gives the protein CASYRDVNSPLHF.